The 25 T cell receptor beta chains given below trace back to one sample, sequenced in a study of T cells after posttransplantation cyclophosphamide. Cyclophosphamide on days +3 and +4 followed busulfan-fludarabine conditioning and a marrow graft. TCRdb's copy holds only in-frame clones and misses some; the assay was immunoSEQ multiplex PCR. This table has about 43,000 clones, about 92% appearing once. Material: PBMCs, obtained 60 to 65 days after allogeneic stem cell transplant with posttransplant cyclophosphamide. The receptors here all came from a male patient in his sixties or seventies who received an allogeneic stem cell transplant from a related donor and was CMV-positive. The T cells may partly be graft donor cells.

This clone was counted a single time. V is TRBV30 and J is TRBJ1-1; D is undetermined. CDR3 length equals 11 residues. Trimming pared 1 base from V and 9 bases from J, leaving 9 bases between. CDR1 is GTSNPN, CDR2 SVGIG, per germline (reference sequence). The CDR3 spells CAWSEAEKAFF. CDR3 nucleotides: TGTGCCTGGAGTGAGGCGGAGAAAGCTTTCTTT.

The CDR3 DNA follows: TGTGCCAGCAGTGAAGCTCACAGAACCGGGGAGCTGTTTTTT. It is translated as CASSEAHRTGELFF. The chain combines TRBV2 with TRBJ2-2; no firm D call. There are 14 residues in the CDR3. CDR1 and CDR2 from the germline V gene are SNHLY and FYNNEI. Deletions cut 0 bases from V and 5 bases from J, with 7 bases between.

CDR3 amino acids: CASSPLGRSGYTF. In DNA form, the CDR3 reads TGTGCCAGCAGCCCCCTTGGCCGGAGTGGCTACACCTTC. The V call is TRBV7-9, the J call TRBJ1-2; D is uncertain. Deletions cut 5 bases from V and 7 bases from J, with 14 bases between. This CDR3 region has 13 residues. Germline values: CDR1 SEHNR, CDR2 FQNEAQ (reference sequence).

CDR3 DNA sequence: TGTGCCAGCAGCCAAGATAATTCGGGGGGGAACTATGGCTACACCTTC. The encoded protein is CASSQDNSGGNYGYTF. The rearrangement links TRBV4-2 to TRBJ1-2, with a tentative D call TRBD1 (5 bases). V lost 0 bases and J 2 bases, leaving 13 bases between the germline ends. This CDR3 comprises 16 residues. CDR1 and CDR2 from the germline V gene are LGHNA and YNFKEQ.

This sequence joins TRBV18 and TRBJ1-2; possibly TRBD1 for D (6 bases). There are 13 residues in the CDR3. The V end lost 0 bases, the J end lost 5 bases, and 7 bases lay between the germline ends. Germline V gene lookup returns CDR1 KGHSH and CDR2 LQKENI. CDR3 nucleotides: TGTGCCAGCTCACCACCCACAGGGTATGGCTACACCTTC. Residues: CASSPPTGYGYTF.

The CDR3 sequence: CASRVPSGPVETQYF. The DNA for the CDR3 is TGTGCCAGCAGGGTACCTAGCGGGCCCGTGGAGACCCAGTACTTC. This rearrangement joins TRBV6-5 to TRBJ2-5; TRBD2 matches at 8 bases. CDR1 is MNHEY and CDR2 is SVGAGI in the germline V gene. The J segment lost 5 bases and the V segment lost 6 bases, leaving 11 bases of the junction unmatched. The CDR3 extends over 15 amino acids.

This chain links TRBV7-9 with TRBJ1-5; D unresolved. The germline gives CDR1 SEHNR, CDR2 FQNEAQ (reference sequence). This CDR3 is 14 amino acids long. V lost 5 bases to trimming and J lost 2 bases, with 10 bases between them. The CDR3 sequence is CASSPDLGNQPQHF. The CDR3 DNA reads TGTGCCAGCAGCCCAGACTTGGGCAATCAGCCCCAGCATTTT.

The table lists this clone with a count of one. V gene TRBV5-1 combines with J gene TRBJ1-4, with 8 bases lining up with TRBD1. The CDR3 runs to 15 residues. Unmatched junction bases numbered 7, after V lost 4 bases and J lost 5 bases. In germline, CDR1 is SGHRS, CDR2 YFSETQ. CDR3 in DNA: TGCGCCAGCAGCAGAAACAGGGGGGAGAATGAAAAACTGTTTTTT. This translates into CASSRNRGENEKLFF.

This sequence joins TRBV27 and TRBJ1-2, with 8 bases that match TRBD1. Germline loops: CDR1 MNHEY, CDR2 SMNVEV (reference sequence). The CDR3 is 16 amino acids. Trimming cost V 3 bases and J 3 bases; bases outside gene matches: 9. CDR3 sequence (DNA): TGTGCCAGCAGTTTTGACAGGGGCCCGACCTACTATGGCTACACCTTC. Translated, it gives CASSFDRGPTYYGYTF.

The chain has TRBV10-3 and TRBJ1-3; D might be TRBD1 (5 bases). Germline loops: CDR1 ENHRY, CDR2 SYGVKD. The V and J ends lost 3 bases and 0 bases respectively, with 9 bases between them. This CDR3 contains 15 residues. CDR3 protein: CAISDTGVSGNTIYF. DNA for the CDR3: TGTGCCATCAGTGATACGGGGGTCTCTGGAAACACCATATATTTT.

The rearrangement links TRBV7-9 to TRBJ2-2, with D tentatively TRBD1 (6 bases). Germline CDR1 is SEHNR and CDR2 is FQNEAQ (reference sequence). The CDR3 consists of 14 residues. Trimming took 5 bases from V and 5 from J, leaving 12 bases between them. The CDR3 bases are TGTGCCAGCAGCCGCCTACAGGGAACCGGGGAGCTGTTTTTT. Amino acid sequence: CASSRLQGTGELFF.

The V gene is TRBV9, the J gene TRBJ2-3; 11 nucleotides agree with TRBD2. The length of the CDR3 is 15 residues. The J segment lost 4 bases and the V segment lost 6 bases, leaving 7 bases of the junction unmatched. Looked up from germline, CDR1 is SGDLS and CDR2 is YYNGEE. The chain's CDR3 is CASTYLSGGADTQYF. As DNA, the CDR3 is TGTGCCAGCACCTACCTTAGCGGGGGGGCAGATACGCAGTATTTT.

The V gene is TRBV29-1, the J gene TRBJ1-1; 9 bases are shared with TRBD1. V lost 4 bases and J lost 1; bases outside the gene matches: 1. The CDR3 runs 13 residues. CDR1 and CDR2 from the germline V gene are SQVTM and ANQGSEA. In nucleotides, the CDR3 is TGCAGCGTTGTACAGGGGGCGAACACTGAAGCTTTCTTT. Its translation is CSVVQGANTEAFF.

The chain links TRBV19 to TRBJ1-1; 7 bases line up with TRBD1. Germline V gives CDR1 LNHDA, CDR2 SQIVND (reference sequence). Trimming removed 5 bases from V and 8 bases from J; junction bases left unmatched: 17. The CDR3 totals 16 residues. The CDR3 bases are TGTGCCAGTAGTCTCCGTGGGGGACAGCAATGGGAGGAAGCTTTCTTT. It yields the protein CASSLRGGQQWEEAFF.

The genes are TRBV10-3 and TRBJ2-5; D unclear. Looked up from germline, CDR1 is ENHRY and CDR2 is SYGVKD. Between the trimmed V and J ends, which lost 2 bases and 3 bases, there was a span of 4 bases. This CDR3 contains 12 residues. CDR3 DNA sequence: TGTGCCATCAGTGAGGTAAAAGAGACCCAGTACTTC. It encodes CAISEVKETQYF.

The chain joins TRBV29-1 to TRBJ2-3; TRBD1 might be the D (7 bases). The CDR3 covers 17 residues. The germline CDR1 and CDR2 sequences are SQVTM and ANQGSEA. V was cut by 1 base and J by 1 base, with 18 bases left in between. The CDR3 DNA reads TGCAGCGTTGAAGCGGCTTGGAGGGGGCGGGGCACAGATACGCAGTATTTT. This sequence encodes CSVEAAWRGRGTDTQYF.

V gene TRBV6-6 combines with J gene TRBJ2-1; 9 bases line up with TRBD1. Trimming at V came to 9 bases and at J to 3 bases, leaving 6 bases not matched to a gene. Germline V gives CDR1 MNHNY, CDR2 SVGAGI (reference sequence). CDR3 size: 14 residues. The CDR3 bases are TGTGCCAGTGGGAGACAGGGGGACTACAATGAGCAGTTCTTC. Translation gives CASGRQGDYNEQFF.

The rearrangement uses TRBV27 and TRBJ1-2; D is perhaps TRBD1 (6 bases). V shed 3 bases and J shed 5 bases, with 10 bases lying between them. This CDR3 has 13 residues. Germline V lookup: CDR1 MNHEY, CDR2 SMNVEV (reference sequence). Written as DNA, the CDR3 is TGTGCCAGCAGTTTGACAGGATCATATGGCTACACCTTC. This gives the protein CASSLTGSYGYTF.

This rearrangement joins TRBV4-1 to TRBJ2-5; perhaps TRBD2 as D (7 bases). The last part of the DNA fits TRBJ2-7 better; the J call may be wrong. Germline loops: CDR1 MGHRA, CDR2 YSYEKL. This CDR3 comprises 14 residues. CDR3 in amino acids: CASSRHGGGSEQYF. The CDR3 DNA reads as TGCGCCAGCAGCCGACATGGGGGGGGCAGCGAGCAGTACTTC.

The rearrangement links TRBV5-6 to TRBJ2-7; 10 bases match TRBD1. Unmatched junction bases numbered 8, after V lost 5 bases and J lost 3 bases. Looked up from germline, CDR1 is SGHDT and CDR2 is YYEEEE. This CDR3 has 15 residues. CDR3 loop: CASRPGQGIFYEQYV. For the CDR3, the DNA is TGTGCCAGCAGACCGGGACAGGGGATATTCTACGAGCAGTACGTC.

This chain links TRBV10-3 with TRBJ2-5; D not resolved. Germline-derived CDR1 and CDR2 are ENHRY and SYGVKD. This CDR3 contains 14 residues. The V end lost 0 bases, the J end lost 1 base, and 6 bases lay between the germline ends. The CDR3 loop reads CAISESQSQETQYF. The CDR3 nucleotides read TGTGCCATCAGTGAGTCTCAATCCCAAGAGACCCAGTACTTC.

This clone came up a few times. This chain joins TRBV4-1 and TRBJ1-1; the match to TRBD1 covers 7 bases. V lost 4 bases to trimming and J lost 5 bases; unmatched junction nucleotides: 13. There are 16 residues in the CDR3. Germline V gene sequence: CDR1 MGHRA, CDR2 YSYEKL. The CDR3 DNA follows: TGCGCCAGCAGCCCGAGGACAGGTTGGCAGAGTACTGAAGCTTTCTTT. Its protein is CASSPRTGWQSTEAFF.

The rearrangement uses TRBV7-9 and TRBJ1-6, with TRBD1 matching 9 bases. This CDR3 comprises 13 residues. CDR1 SEHNR and CDR2 FQNEAQ come from the germline V gene (reference sequence). V lost 5 bases to trimming and J lost 10 bases; unmatched junction nucleotides: 3. The DNA of the CDR3 is TGTGCCAGCAGCCAGACAGGGGGATCACCCCTCCACTTT. Amino acids: CASSQTGGSPLHF.

The chain combines TRBV19 with TRBJ1-5; 7 bases line up with TRBD1. CDR3 size: 13 residues. Germline lookup yields CDR1 LNHDA and CDR2 SQIVND (reference sequence). J gave up 7 bases and V 10 bases, and 10 bases lay outside the gene matches. The CDR3 DNA reads as TGTGCCACACGGCCGGGACAGAGACAGCCCCAGCATTTT. Its translation is CATRPGQRQPQHF.

The rearrangement joins TRBV5-5 to TRBJ2-3; TRBD1 matches at 8 bases. V trimming: 8 bases; J trimming: 2 bases; junction bases outside the gene matches: 13. This CDR3 region has 16 residues. Looked up from germline, CDR1 is SGHKS and CDR2 is YYEKEE (reference sequence). The CDR3 bases are TGTGCCAGTTGGACAGGGCGACTTACGACCACAGATACGCAGTATTTT. Amino acid sequence: CASWTGRLTTTDTQYF.